The present T cell receptor beta chain was sequenced within a study of OX40 agonist ivuxolimab in advanced cancers. Some background on the complete study: Ivuxolimab was a fully human IgG2 agonistic monoclonal antibody targeting the costimulatory receptor OX40 (CD134). Intravenous ivuxolimab was administered to patients every 2 weeks at six dose levels: 0.01, 0.1, 0.3, 1.5, 3 and 10 mg/kg. Of the roughly 52 dose-escalation patients, hepatocellular carcinoma was present in roughly 19, melanoma in roughly 15, renal cell carcinoma in 9 and head and neck cancer in 9. In the dose-escalation cohort, 82.7% of patients were male, and the mean age was approximately 64 years, with a range of roughly 23 to 85. Patients were allowed to have had prior anti-PD-1, anti-PD-L1 or anti-CTLA-4 therapy, and approximately 39% of the dose-escalation patients had been treated with checkpoint inhibitors. Partial responses occurred in three dose-escalation patients: two with cutaneous melanoma and one with hepatocellular carcinoma. Peripheral TCRbeta sequencing aimed to test whether ivuxolimab altered TCR sequence diversity and caused clonal T-cell expansion. The paper reports the monotherapy dose-escalation portion (N of about 50 patients) of the phase I ivuxolimab trial. Findings and caveats that apply to the study as a whole: In the 0.1-3.0 mg/kg groups, partial responders had among the lowest normalized peripheral clonal expansion, particularly in CD8+ T cells. At doses of 0.1 to 3.0 mg/kg, clonal expansion of both CD4+ and CD8+ T cells in blood was seen between baseline and week 6. On average, CD8+ T cells showed more expanded clones than CD4+ T cells after ivuxolimab. Low levels of normalized T-cell clonal expansion were also seen in some patients who did not respond. Antigen specificity was not determined for the clonally expanded peripheral T cells.

Comment on this clone: Its antigen is unknown. The junction differs from germline at one of its ends, possibly a read error.

The trial excluded patients who had a history of autoimmune disease or were on systemic immunosuppression. In every dose cohort, peripheral blood was drawn for TCR sequencing at baseline, cycle 4 day 1, and cycle 7 day 1. Samples were obtained from an open-label, multicenter, first-in-human phase I dose-escalation trial of ivuxolimab. Adults with locally advanced or metastatic head and neck squamous cell, hepatocellular, melanoma or renal cell carcinoma were enrolled in the trial. Before TCR sequencing, CD4+ T cells and CD8+ T cells were sorted from peripheral blood as separate populations. From the germline V gene (reference sequence), CDR1 is SSHAT and CDR2 is FNYEAQ. The CDR3 covers 19 residues, taking in both the cysteine and the phenylalanine. Only the CDR3 DNA stays, 57 bases, in frame from base 1. For sequencing of the TCRbeta CDR3 region, genomic DNA was extracted from the sorted cells. The immunoSEQ Assay was used for sequencing of TCRbeta CDR3 regions. Entries here come from immuneACCESS through TCRdb and include only in-frame sequences with V and J called. Some clones fail to appear in such tables; in the studies checked, an unresolved V gene covers under half of the shortfall, and the cause of the remainder is unknown. This sample holds 45,000 to 55,000 clones; more than 70% were observed only once. The top ten constitute 0.64% of the sample.

Sequencing was performed on CD4+ or CD8+ T cells sorted from blood, taken in a trial of the OX40 agonist ivuxolimab. The sequence is built from TRBV7-7 and TRBJ2-7; TRBD2 agrees with 15 junctional bases. This clonotype originated in an adult with an advanced solid tumor such as melanoma, head and neck, liver or kidney cancer. The sequenced DNA is TGTGCTAGCAGCTTAGCTAAGAGGACTAGCGGGAGGGCCCCATACGAGCAGTACTTC. Translated, it gives CASSLAKRTSGRAPYEQYF.